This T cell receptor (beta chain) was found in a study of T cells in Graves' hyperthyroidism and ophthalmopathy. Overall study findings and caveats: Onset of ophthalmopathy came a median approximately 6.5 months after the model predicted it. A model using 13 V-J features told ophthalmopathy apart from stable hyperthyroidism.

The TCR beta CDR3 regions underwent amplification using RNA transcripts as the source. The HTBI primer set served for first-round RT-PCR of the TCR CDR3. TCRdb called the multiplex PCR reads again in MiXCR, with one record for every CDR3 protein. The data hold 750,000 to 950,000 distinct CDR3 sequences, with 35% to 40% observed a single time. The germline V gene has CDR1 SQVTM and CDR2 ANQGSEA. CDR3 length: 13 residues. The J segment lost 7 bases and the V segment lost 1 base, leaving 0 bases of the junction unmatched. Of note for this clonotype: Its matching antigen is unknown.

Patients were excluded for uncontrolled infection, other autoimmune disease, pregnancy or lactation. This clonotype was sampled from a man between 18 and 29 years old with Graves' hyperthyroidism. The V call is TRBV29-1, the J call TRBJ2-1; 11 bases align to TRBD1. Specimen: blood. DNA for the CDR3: TGCAGCGTTGAAGGGGACAGGGGGAATGAGCAGTTCTTC. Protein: CSVEGDRGNEQFF.